This entry features one T cell receptor beta chain sequence. Its antigen remains unknown. The data were obtained in a study of CXCR3-negative and CXCR3-positive naive CD8 T cells. Findings and limits, study-wide: Naive CXCR3-positive cells had TRB CDR3s more hydrophobic than those of CXCR3-negative naive cells. Memory cells diverged, while naive CXCR3-positive and CXCR3-negative cells had similar TRBV-TRBJ usage. Memory CD8+ cells showed much lower diversity, while both naive subsets were comparably high.

The CDR3 length is 13 residues. Germline V lookup: CDR1 SQVTM, CDR2 ANQGSEA. Libraries of TRB cDNA were made by 5' RACE and carried UMIs. Reprocessing the 5' RACE reads, TCRdb reports a single entry for every CDR3 protein and omits DNA. Its clone listing holds tens of thousands of distinct CDR3 sequences. By phenotype, naive CD8+ T cells were CD45RO-CCR7+CD27+CD95-. V is TRBV29-1 and J is TRBJ2-7. What was sequenced was naive CXCR3- CD8+ T cells from blood. Subset defined: CD45RO-CCR7+CD27+CD95- naive CD8+ T cells lacking CXCR3 (TNR3-). The TCR sequence derives from a human donor in good health. Some clones in this sample may be carry-over from other donors' samples. The CDR3 spells CSVEDRLSYEQYF.